This T cell receptor beta chain was sequenced for a study of blood T cell repertoires in COVID-19. Whole-study context: There were acute and convalescent COVID-19 samples, and they came from the United States, Italy and Spain.

The CDR3 is 15 amino acids. Looked up from germline, CDR1 is SGHTA and CDR2 is FQGNSA. Trimming cost V 2 bases and J 7 bases, with 17 bases left between them. Original processing notes: For nucleated cells, counts were estimated from reference gene primer amplification. Libraries were prepared by immunoSEQ multiplex PCR; TCRdb keeps only in-frame clonotypes and omits some of them. V, J and clone size are those of that table, while D and trimming were read from the DNA. The profile shows under 200,000 clones, roughly 84% of them singletons. The receptor was isolated from a woman older than 75 with acute or convalescent COVID-19. The chain uses TRBV7-2 and TRBJ1-1; D is undetermined. Sample: peripheral blood. The CDR3 loop reads CASSLKAGMTGEAFF. CDR3 in DNA: TGTGCCAGCAGCTTAAAGGCCGGAATGACGGGTGAAGCTTTCTTT.